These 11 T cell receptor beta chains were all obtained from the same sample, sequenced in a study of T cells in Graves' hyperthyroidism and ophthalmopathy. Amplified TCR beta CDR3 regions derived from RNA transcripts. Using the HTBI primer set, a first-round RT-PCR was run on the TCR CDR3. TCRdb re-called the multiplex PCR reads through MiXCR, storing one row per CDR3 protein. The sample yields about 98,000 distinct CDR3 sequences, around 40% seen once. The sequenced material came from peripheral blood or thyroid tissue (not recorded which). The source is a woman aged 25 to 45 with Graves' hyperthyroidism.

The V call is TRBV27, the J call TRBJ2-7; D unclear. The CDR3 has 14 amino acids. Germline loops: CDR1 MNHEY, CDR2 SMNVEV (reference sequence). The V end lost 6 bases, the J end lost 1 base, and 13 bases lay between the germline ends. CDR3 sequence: CASREGGTSYEQYF. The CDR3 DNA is TGTGCCAGCAGAGAAGGTGGTACTTCCTACGAGCAGTACTTC.

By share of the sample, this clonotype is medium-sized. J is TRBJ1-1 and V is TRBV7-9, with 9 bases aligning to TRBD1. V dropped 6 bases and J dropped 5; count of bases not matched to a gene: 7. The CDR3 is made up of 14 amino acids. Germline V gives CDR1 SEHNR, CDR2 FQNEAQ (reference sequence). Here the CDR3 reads CASRPDRGSTEAFF. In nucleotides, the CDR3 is TGTGCCAGCAGGCCGGACAGGGGTAGTACTGAAGCTTTCTTT.

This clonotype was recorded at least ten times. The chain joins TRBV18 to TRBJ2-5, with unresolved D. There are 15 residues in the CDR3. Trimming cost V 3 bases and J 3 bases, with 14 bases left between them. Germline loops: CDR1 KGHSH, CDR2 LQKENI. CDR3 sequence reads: CASSPGAEWEETQYF. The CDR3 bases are TGTGCCAGCTCACCGGGTGCAGAGTGGGAAGAGACCCAGTACTTC.

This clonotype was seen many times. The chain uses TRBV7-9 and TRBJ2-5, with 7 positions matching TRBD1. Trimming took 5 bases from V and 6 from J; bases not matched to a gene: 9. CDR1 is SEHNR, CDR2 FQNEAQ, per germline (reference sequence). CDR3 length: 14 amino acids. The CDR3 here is CASSNRQGRKTQYF. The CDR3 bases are TGTGCCAGCAGCAATCGACAGGGTAGGAAGACCCAGTACTTC.

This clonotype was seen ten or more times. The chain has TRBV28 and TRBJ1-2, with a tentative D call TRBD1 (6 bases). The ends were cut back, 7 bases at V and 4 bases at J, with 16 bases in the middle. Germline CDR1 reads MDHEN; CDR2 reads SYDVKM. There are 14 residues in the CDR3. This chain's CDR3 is CASTPPRDTYGYTF. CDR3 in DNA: TGTGCCAGCACTCCACCACGGGACACCTATGGCTACACCTTC.

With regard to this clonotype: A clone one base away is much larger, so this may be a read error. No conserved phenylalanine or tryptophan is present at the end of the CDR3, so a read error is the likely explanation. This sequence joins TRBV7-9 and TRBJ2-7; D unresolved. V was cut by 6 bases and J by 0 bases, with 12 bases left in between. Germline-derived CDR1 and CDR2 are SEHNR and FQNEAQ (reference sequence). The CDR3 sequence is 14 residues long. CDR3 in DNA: TGTGCCAGCAGTCCTCTTGGGGACTCCTACGAGCAGTACTCC. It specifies CASSPLGDSYEQYS.

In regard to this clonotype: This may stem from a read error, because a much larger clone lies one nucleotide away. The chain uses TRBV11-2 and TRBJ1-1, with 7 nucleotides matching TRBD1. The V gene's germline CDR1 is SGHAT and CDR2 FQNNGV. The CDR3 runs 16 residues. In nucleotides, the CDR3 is TGTGCCGGCAGCTTAGTCCAGGCAGGGGGGCACACTGAAGCTTTCTTT. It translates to CAGSLVQAGGHTEAFF. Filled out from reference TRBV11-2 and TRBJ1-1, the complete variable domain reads EAGVAQSPRYKIIEKRQSVAFWCNPISGHATLYWYQQILGQGPKLLIQFQNNGVVDDSQLPKDRFSAERLKGVDSTLKIQPAKLEDSAVYLCAGSLVQAGGHTEAFFGQGTRLTVV.

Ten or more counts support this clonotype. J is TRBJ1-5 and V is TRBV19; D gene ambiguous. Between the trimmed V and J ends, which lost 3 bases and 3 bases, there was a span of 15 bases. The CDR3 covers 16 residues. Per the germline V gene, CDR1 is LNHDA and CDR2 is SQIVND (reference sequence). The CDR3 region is CASSMGSWDLNQPQHF. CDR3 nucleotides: TGTGCCAGTAGTATGGGCTCTTGGGATCTCAATCAGCCCCAGCATTTT. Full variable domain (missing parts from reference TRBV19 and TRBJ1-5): DGGITQSPKYLFRKEGQNVTLSCEQNLNHDAMYWYRQDPGQGLRLIYYSQIVNDFQKGDIAEGYSVSREKKESFPLTVTSAQKNPTAFYLCASSMGSWDLNQPQHFGDGTRLSIL.

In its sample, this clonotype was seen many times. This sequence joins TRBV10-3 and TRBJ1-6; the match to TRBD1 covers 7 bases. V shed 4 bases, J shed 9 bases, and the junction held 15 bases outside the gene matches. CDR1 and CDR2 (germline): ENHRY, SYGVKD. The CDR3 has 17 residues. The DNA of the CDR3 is TGTGCCATCAGTGGGATAGGGACAGTCCTTTTCGGTTCACCCCTCCACTTT. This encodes CAISGIGTVLFGSPLHF.

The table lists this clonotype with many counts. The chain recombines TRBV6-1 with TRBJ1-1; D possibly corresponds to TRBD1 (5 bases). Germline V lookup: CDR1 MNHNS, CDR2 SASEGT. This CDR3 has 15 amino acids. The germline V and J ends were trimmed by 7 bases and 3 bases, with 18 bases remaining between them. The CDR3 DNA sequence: TGTGCCAGCACCGAGGGGCGGGGGGGAGACACTGAAGCTTTCTTT. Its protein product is CASTEGRGGDTEAFF.

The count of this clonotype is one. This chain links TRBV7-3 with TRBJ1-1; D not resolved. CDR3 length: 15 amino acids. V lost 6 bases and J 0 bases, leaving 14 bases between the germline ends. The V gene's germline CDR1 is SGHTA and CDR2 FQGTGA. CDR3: CASSRGRGMNTEAFF. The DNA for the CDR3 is TGTGCCAGCAGTCGAGGACGGGGAATGAACACTGAAGCTTTCTTT.